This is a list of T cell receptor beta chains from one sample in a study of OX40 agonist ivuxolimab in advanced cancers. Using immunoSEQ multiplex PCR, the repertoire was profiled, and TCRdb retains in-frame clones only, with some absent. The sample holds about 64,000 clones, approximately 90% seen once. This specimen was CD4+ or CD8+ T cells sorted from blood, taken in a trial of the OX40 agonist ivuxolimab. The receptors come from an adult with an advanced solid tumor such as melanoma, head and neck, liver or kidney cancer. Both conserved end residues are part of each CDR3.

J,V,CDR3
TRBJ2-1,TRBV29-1,CSVEQGAYYNEQFF
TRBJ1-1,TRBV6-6,CASRDRGRAFF
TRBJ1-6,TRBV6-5,CASSREGARNSPLHF
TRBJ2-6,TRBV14,CASSQTSWTGVARGANVLTF
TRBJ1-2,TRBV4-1,CASSQGAAGLAYGYTF
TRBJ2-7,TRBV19,CASSSGRLSGGTYEQYF
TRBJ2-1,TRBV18,CASSPPQRKNYNEQFF
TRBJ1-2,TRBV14,CASSQLGQGHEGYTF
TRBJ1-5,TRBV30,CAWSGSGGRQPQHF
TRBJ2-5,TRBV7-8,CASSLDQGGGETQYF
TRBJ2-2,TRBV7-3,CASSPSGGHNTGELFF
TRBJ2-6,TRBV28,CASSSPSSGANVLTF
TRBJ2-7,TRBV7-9,CASSTPAAEQYF
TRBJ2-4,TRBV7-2,CASSLVSASGDIQYF
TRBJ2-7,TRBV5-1,CASSLWGNHEQYF
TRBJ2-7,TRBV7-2,CASSPVLGEISYEQYF